These 24 T cell receptor beta chains originate from one sample sequenced in a study of CD8 T cells in ankylosing spondylitis. TCRdb ran MiXCR on the 5' RACE reads and lists one entry per CDR3 protein. Counted here are a few hundred thousand distinct CDR3 sequences, 15% to 20% occurring once; the ten biggest clones make up roughly 46%. Findings and caveats of the study: Within ankylosing spondylitis blood, a TCR beta motif made up of seven to nine highly homologous variants appeared to be characteristic.

Their specific antigens are unknown. Sample: blood, either unsorted or a sorted T cell fraction (not recorded which). The receptors were sampled from a male donor with ankylosing spondylitis.

V usage is TRBV7-9 and J usage is TRBJ1-2, with TRBD1 matching over 7 bases. The CDR3 spans 16 residues. Per the germline V gene, CDR1 is SEHNR and CDR2 is FQNEAQ (reference sequence). V shed 5 bases, J shed 4 bases, and the junction held 13 bases outside the gene matches. The CDR3 DNA sequence: TGTGCCAGCAGCCCAACATCCGGGACAGACACCTATGGCTACACCTTC. Translation gives CASSPTSGTDTYGYTF.

In this sample, this clonotype turned up a few times. The V gene is TRBV24-1, the J gene TRBJ2-7, with D possibly TRBD2 on 6 matching bases. The CDR3 runs 13 residues. Germline V gives CDR1 KGHDR, CDR2 SFDVKD. V was trimmed by 1 base and J by 7 bases, leaving 10 bases between them. CDR3 coding DNA: TGTGCCACCAGTGATTTAGCCGGGACTGAGCAGTACTTC. This encodes CATSDLAGTEQYF.

The CDR3 region has the DNA TGCGCCAGCAGCCAAGGTCGGGGGATTTCCTACGAGCAGTACTTC. This encodes CASSQGRGISYEQYF. The chain couples TRBV4-1 to TRBJ2-7; perhaps TRBD2 as D (6 bases). CDR1 and CDR2 (germline): MGHRA, YSYEKL. The CDR3 has 15 residues. V lost 1 base, J lost 1 base, and 11 bases lay in between.

This clonotype was seen only a few times. The chain combines TRBV2 with TRBJ2-5, with D unresolved. Germline CDR1 reads SNHLY; CDR2 reads FYNNEI. Trimming left V 0 bases short and J 5 bases short, with 10 bases between. The CDR3 is 14 amino acids. For the CDR3, the DNA is TGTGCCAGCAGTGAAGCGCTTAGTTTTGAGACCCAGTACTTC. This translates into CASSEALSFETQYF.

V usage is TRBV6-5 and J usage is TRBJ2-1, with D possibly being TRBD1 (6 bases). Germline V gene lookup returns CDR1 MNHEY and CDR2 SVGAGI. The CDR3 has 14 amino acids. V was cut by 7 bases and J by 8 bases, with 18 bases left in between. CDR3 bases: TGTGCCAGCAAGTCACTATCAGGGGACGATGAGCAGTTCTTC. It yields the protein CASKSLSGDDEQFF.

V usage is TRBV27 and J usage is TRBJ1-4; D is perhaps TRBD1 (6 bases). The CDR3 covers 14 residues. Germline CDR1 reads MNHEY; CDR2 reads SMNVEV (reference sequence). With 5 bases removed from V and 4 bases from J, the gap between germline ends came to 11 bases. The CDR3 region has the DNA TGTGCCAGCAGTAGCAGGGGTAGTAATGAAAAACTGTTTTTT. Protein sequence: CASSSRGSNEKLFF.

This clonotype has more than one count but fewer than ten. The chain recombines TRBV12-3 or TRBV12-4 with TRBJ2-4; perhaps TRBD2 as D (5 bases). The length of the CDR3 is 16 residues. Trimming left V 6 bases short and J 0 bases short, with 15 bases between. The CDR3 loop is CASSATLDLAKNIQYF. The CDR3 DNA follows: TGTGCCAGCAGCGCTACACTAGATTTAGCCAAAAACATTCAGTACTTC.

This clonotype showed up just a few times. The chain carries TRBV7-9 and TRBJ1-4; TRBD1 matches 7 bases. The CDR3 length is 15 residues. Germline values: CDR1 SEHNR, CDR2 FQNEAQ (reference sequence). Germline trimming cut 4 bases from V and 6 bases from J; bases unmatched to any gene: 8. CDR3: CASSSRTGFDEKLFF. The CDR3 bases are TGTGCCAGCAGCTCCCGGACAGGTTTTGATGAAAAACTGTTTTTT.

The J gene is TRBJ2-1, the V gene TRBV7-8, with D uncertain. The CDR3 runs to 12 residues. Germline-derived CDR1 and CDR2 are SGHVS and FQNEAQ. Trimming pared 2 bases from V and 6 bases from J, leaving 5 bases between. The CDR3, as DNA: TGTGCCAGCAGCTTACACACCAATGAGCAGTTCTTC. It specifies CASSLHTNEQFF. Full variable domain (remainder filled in from reference TRBV7-8 and TRBJ2-1): GAGVSQSPRYKVAKRGQDVALRCDPISGHVSLFWYQQALGQGPEFLTYFQNEAQLDKSGLPSDRFFAERPEGSVSTLKIQRTQQEDSAVYLCASSLHTNEQFFGPGTRLTVL.

This clonotype was counted between two and nine times. V is TRBV4-3 and J is TRBJ1-1; D uncertain. V was trimmed by 0 bases and J by 0 bases, leaving 17 bases between them. Germline V gives CDR1 LGHNA, CDR2 YSLEER. The CDR3 consists of 18 residues. The CDR3 DNA reads TGCGCCAGCAGCCAAGATAGGCCTCCCGCCAGGCTGAACACTGAAGCTTTCTTT. Protein sequence: CASSQDRPPARLNTEAFF.

V is TRBV12-3 or TRBV12-4 and J is TRBJ1-1; 7 bases fit TRBD1. The CDR3 is 14 amino acids. V shed 6 bases, J shed 5 bases, and the junction held 9 bases outside the gene matches. CDR3 coding DNA: TGTGCCAGCAGCCCCGGGACAGTTGGGACTGAAGCTTTCTTT. The encoded protein is CASSPGTVGTEAFF.

CDR3 bases: TGTGCCAGCAGCTTCCCCAGGAGCGGGGACGAGATCCCCACAGATACGCAGTATTTT. Its protein product is CASSFPRSGDEIPTDTQYF. The chain recombines TRBV11-2 with TRBJ2-3, with TRBD2 matching over 7 bases. The CDR3 contains 19 residues. CDR1 SGHAT and CDR2 FQNNGV come from the germline V gene. The V gene end was trimmed by 3 bases and the J gene end by 2 bases; junction bases not matched to a gene: 17. Together with reference TRBV11-2 and TRBJ2-3, the CDR3 gives the full variable domain: EAGVAQSPRYKIIEKRQSVAFWCNPISGHATLYWYQQILGQGPKLLIQFQNNGVVDDSQLPKDRFSAERLKGVDSTLKIQPAKLEDSAVYLCASSFPRSGDEIPTDTQYFGPGTRLTVL.

The table lists this clonotype with a count of one. This sequence joins TRBV12-3 or TRBV12-4 and TRBJ2-7; TRBD2 matches at 16 bases. Trimming took 4 bases from V and 6 from J; bases not matched to a gene: 3. The CDR3 is 15 amino acids. CDR3 bases: TGTGCCAGCAGTTCGGGACTAGCGGGGGGGCCCGAGCAGTACTTC. Its translation: CASSSGLAGGPEQYF.

V is TRBV12-3 or TRBV12-4 and J is TRBJ2-3; TRBD2 matches 14 bases. The CDR3 covers 15 residues. Unmatched junction bases numbered 5, after V lost 6 bases and J lost 6 bases. The CDR3 region has the DNA TGTGCCAGCAGCCCGACTAGCGGGAGGGGGGATACGCAGTATTTT. Translating gives CASSPTSGRGDTQYF.

This CDR3 is CASSPGQGDDNNEQFF. CDR3 DNA sequence: TGTGCCAGCAGTCCAGGACAGGGGGATGACAACAATGAGCAGTTCTTC. The chain employs TRBV28 and TRBJ2-1; the match to TRBD1 covers 10 bases. CDR1 MDHEN and CDR2 SYDVKM come from the germline V gene. The CDR3 is 16 residues long. J gave up 5 bases and V 5 bases, and 9 bases lay outside the gene matches.

This chain connects TRBV7-9 to TRBJ1-1, with D unresolved. V lost 7 bases to trimming and J lost 8 bases, with 11 bases between them. Looked up from germline, CDR1 is SEHNR and CDR2 is FQNEAQ (reference sequence). This CDR3 is built from 11 residues. CDR3 DNA sequence: TGTGCCAGCATCTCTAAACCCGAAGCTTTCTTT. The encoded protein is CASISKPEAFF. The whole variable domain, remainder taken from reference TRBV7-9 and TRBJ1-1, is DTGVSQNPRHKITKRGQNVTFRCDPISEHNRLYWYRQTLGQGPEFLTYFQNEAQLEKSRLLSDRFSAERPKGSFSTLEIQRTEQGDSAMYLCASISKPEAFFGQGTRLTVV.

This clonotype was seen only a few times. J is TRBJ2-7 and V is TRBV7-8; TRBD1 matches 9 bases. V lost 5 bases to trimming and J lost 6 bases; unmatched junction nucleotides: 11. This CDR3 has 15 residues. Germline CDR1 SGHVS, CDR2 FQNEAQ. The chain's CDR3 is CASSPPMGQGTEQYF. CDR3 nucleotides: TGTGCCAGCAGCCCACCCATGGGACAGGGCACCGAGCAGTACTTC. Combining the CDR3 with reference TRBV7-8 and TRBJ2-7 gives the whole variable domain GAGVSQSPRYKVAKRGQDVALRCDPISGHVSLFWYQQALGQGPEFLTYFQNEAQLDKSGLPSDRFFAERPEGSVSTLKIQRTQQEDSAVYLCASSPPMGQGTEQYFGPGTRLTVT.

This chain uses TRBV4-1 with TRBJ2-3; D is unclear. From germline, CDR1 is MGHRA and CDR2 YSYEKL. The CDR3 is 14 amino acids. The V and J ends lost 2 bases and 0 bases respectively, with 6 bases between them. In DNA form, the CDR3 reads TGCGCCAGCAGCCAAACCCCTAGCACAGATACGCAGTATTTT. It is translated as CASSQTPSTDTQYF.

The chain uses TRBV7-9 and TRBJ1-1; D may be TRBD1 (6 bases). There are 15 residues in the CDR3. CDR1 is SEHNR and CDR2 is FQNEAQ in the germline V gene (reference sequence). Trimming shortened V by 6 bases and J by 2 bases, and 16 bases separated the two germline ends. The CDR3: CASSQQGSINTEAFF. CDR3 DNA sequence: TGTGCCAGCAGTCAGCAGGGGAGCATAAACACTGAAGCTTTCTTT.

This clonotype was counted a few times. The rearrangement joins TRBV30 to TRBJ2-2; D is perhaps TRBD1 (5 bases). V dropped 0 bases and J dropped 3 bases, with 11 bases sitting between them. CDR1 is GTSNPN, CDR2 SVGIG, per germline (reference sequence). CDR3 size: 15 residues. CDR3 nucleotide sequence: TGTGCCTGGAGTGTACAGATCAGGGACACCGGGGAGCTGTTTTTT. It specifies CAWSVQIRDTGELFF.

This clonotype has a handful of counts. This chain uses TRBV28 with TRBJ2-7, with D perhaps matching TRBD1 (6 bases). CDR1 MDHEN and CDR2 SYDVKM come from the germline V gene. The CDR3 runs to 16 residues. V was cut by 7 bases and J by 0 bases, with 19 bases left in between. The CDR3 protein is CASNPTQGPSSYEQYF. CDR3 in DNA: TGTGCCAGCAACCCCACCCAGGGGCCAAGCTCCTACGAGCAGTACTTC.

The V and J genes are TRBV5-1 and TRBJ1-6, with D hard to call. The V gene lost 0 bases and the J gene lost 8 bases, with 15 bases spanning the gap. The CDR3 is made up of 16 amino acids. Germline assignment: CDR1 SGHRS and CDR2 YFSETQ. Here the CDR3 reads CASSLVGGQGDSPLHF. The CDR3 DNA is TGCGCCAGCAGCTTGGTGGGAGGCCAAGGTGATTCACCCCTCCACTTT.

This clonotype has only one observation. Compared with germline, one end of the junction differs, possibly owing to a read error. The chain links TRBV29-1 to TRBJ2-7; 7 nucleotides agree with TRBD1. This CDR3 region has 14 residues. Germline-derived CDR1 and CDR2 are SQVTM and ANQGSEA. The CDR3 sequence is CSVELTGVPYEHYF. CDR3 in DNA: TGCAGCGTTGAACTTACAGGGGTCCCCTACGAGCACTACTTC.

In its sample, this clonotype was seen a few times. This rearrangement joins TRBV13 to TRBJ2-5; the D gene could be TRBD1 or TRBD2 (5 bases each). Trimming stripped 5 bases from V and 5 bases from J, with 18 bases between. Germline assignment: CDR1 PRHDT and CDR2 FYEKMQ (reference sequence). This CDR3 region has 15 residues. The CDR3 is CASSPKGSGVETQYF. CDR3 DNA sequence: TGTGCCAGCAGCCCTAAGGGGAGTGGGGTTGAGACCCAGTACTTC.